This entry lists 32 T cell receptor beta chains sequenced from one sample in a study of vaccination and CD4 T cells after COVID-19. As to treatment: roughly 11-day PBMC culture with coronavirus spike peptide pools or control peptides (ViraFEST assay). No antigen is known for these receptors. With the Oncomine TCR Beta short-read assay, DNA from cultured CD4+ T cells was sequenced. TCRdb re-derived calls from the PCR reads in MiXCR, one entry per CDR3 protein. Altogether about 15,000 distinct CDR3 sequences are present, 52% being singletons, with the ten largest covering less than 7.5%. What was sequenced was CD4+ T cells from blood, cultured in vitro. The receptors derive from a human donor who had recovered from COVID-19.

CDR3 DNA: TGTGCCAGCAGGGTCAGGGGACTGAACACTGAAGCTTTCTTT. Translated: CASRVRGLNTEAFF. This chain uses TRBV2 with TRBJ1-1; a possible D gene is TRBD1 (6 bases). Trimming took off 6 bases at V and 0 bases at J, with 11 bases between the two ends. Germline CDR1 SNHLY, CDR2 FYNNEI. There are 14 residues in the CDR3.

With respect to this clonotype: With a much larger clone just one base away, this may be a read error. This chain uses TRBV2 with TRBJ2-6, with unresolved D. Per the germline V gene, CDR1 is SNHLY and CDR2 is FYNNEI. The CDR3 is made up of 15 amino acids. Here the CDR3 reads CASSQTRSGVNVLTF. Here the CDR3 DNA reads TGTGCCAGCAGCCAAACCCGCTCTGGGGTCAACGTCCTGACTTTC.

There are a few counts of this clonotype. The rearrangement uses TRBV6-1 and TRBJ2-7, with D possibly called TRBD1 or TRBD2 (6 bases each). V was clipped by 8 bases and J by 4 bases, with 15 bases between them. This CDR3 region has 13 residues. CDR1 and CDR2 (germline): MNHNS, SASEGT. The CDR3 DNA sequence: TGTGCCAGCCTCAGGGGAGGCGTTTACGAGCAGTACTTC. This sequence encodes CASLRGGVYEQYF.

CDR3 DNA sequence: TGTGCCAGCAGCCGAGAAGAGACCCAGTACTTC. It encodes CASSREETQYF. The chain is built from TRBV7-2 and TRBJ2-5; D is unclear. From germline, CDR1 is SGHTA and CDR2 FQGNSA. V gave up 5 bases and J gave up 3 bases, with 4 bases separating them. The CDR3 spans 11 residues.

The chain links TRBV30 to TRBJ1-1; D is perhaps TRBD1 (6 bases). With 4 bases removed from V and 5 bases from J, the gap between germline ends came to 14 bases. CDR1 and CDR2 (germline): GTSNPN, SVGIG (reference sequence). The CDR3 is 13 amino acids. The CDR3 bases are TGTGCCTGGACCTTGAGGGGGAGGACTGAAGCTTTCTTT. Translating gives CAWTLRGRTEAFF. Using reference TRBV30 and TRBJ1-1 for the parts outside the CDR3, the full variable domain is SQTIHQWPATLVQPVGSPLSLECTVEGTSNPNLYWYRQAAGRGLQLLFYSVGIGQISSEVPQNLSASRPQDRQFILSSKKLLLSDSGFYLCAWTLRGRTEAFFGQGTRLTVV.

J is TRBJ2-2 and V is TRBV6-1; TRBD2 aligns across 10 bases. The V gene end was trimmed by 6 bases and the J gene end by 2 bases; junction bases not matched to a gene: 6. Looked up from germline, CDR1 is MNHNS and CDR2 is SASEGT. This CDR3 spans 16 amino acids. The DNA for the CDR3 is TGTGCCAGCAGACCCCGGACTAGCGGCAACACCGGGGAGCTGTTTTTT. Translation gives CASRPRTSGNTGELFF.

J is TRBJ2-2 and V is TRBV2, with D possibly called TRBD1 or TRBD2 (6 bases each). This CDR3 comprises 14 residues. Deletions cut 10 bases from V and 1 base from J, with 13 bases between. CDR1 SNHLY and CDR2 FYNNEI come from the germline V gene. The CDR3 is CATRGQLNTGELFF. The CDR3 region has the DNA TGTGCCACCCGGGGGCAGCTGAACACCGGGGAGCTGTTTTTT.

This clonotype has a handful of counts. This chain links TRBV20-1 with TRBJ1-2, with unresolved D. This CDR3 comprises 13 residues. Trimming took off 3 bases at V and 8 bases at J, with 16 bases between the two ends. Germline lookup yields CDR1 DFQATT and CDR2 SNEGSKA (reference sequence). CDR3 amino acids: CSASPGASRGYTF. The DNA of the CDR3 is TGCAGTGCTAGCCCCGGCGCTTCCAGGGGCTACACCTTC.

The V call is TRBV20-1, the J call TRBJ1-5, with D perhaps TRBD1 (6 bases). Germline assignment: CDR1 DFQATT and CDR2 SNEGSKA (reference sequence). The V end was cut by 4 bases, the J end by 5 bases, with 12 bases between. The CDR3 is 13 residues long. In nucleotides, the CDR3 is TGCAGTGCTACCAGGGGTAAGGATCAGCCCCAGCATTTT. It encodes CSATRGKDQPQHF.

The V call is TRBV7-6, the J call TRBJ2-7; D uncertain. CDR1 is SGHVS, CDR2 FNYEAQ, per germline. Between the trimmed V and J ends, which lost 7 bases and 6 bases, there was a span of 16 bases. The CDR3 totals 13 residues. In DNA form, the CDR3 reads TGTGCCAGCATCCCCCGCCAGGTGGGCGAGCAGTACTTC. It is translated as CASIPRQVGEQYF.

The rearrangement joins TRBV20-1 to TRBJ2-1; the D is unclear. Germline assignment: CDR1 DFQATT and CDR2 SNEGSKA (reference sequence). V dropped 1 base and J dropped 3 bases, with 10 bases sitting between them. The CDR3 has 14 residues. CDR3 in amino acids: CSARAWRFYNEQFF. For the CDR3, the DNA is TGCAGTGCTAGAGCCTGGCGATTCTACAATGAGCAGTTCTTC.

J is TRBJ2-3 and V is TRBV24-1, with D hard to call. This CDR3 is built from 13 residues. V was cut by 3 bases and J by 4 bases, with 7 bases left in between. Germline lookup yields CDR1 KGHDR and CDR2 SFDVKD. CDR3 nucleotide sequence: TGTGCCACCAGTGATCCCGGTTCAGATACGCAGTATTTT. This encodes CATSDPGSDTQYF.

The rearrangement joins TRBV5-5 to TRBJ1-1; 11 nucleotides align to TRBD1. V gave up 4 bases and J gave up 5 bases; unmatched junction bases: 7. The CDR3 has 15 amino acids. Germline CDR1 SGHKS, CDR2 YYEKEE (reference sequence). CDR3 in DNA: TGTGCCAGCAGCCAAGACGGACAGGGGGCAACTGAAGCTTTCTTT. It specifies CASSQDGQGATEAFF.

In nucleotides, the CDR3 is TGTGCCAGCAGCCACCGACAGGGGGGGACTGAAGCTTTCTTT. Protein sequence: CASSHRQGGTEAFF. The chain uses TRBV7-8 and TRBJ1-1; 9 bases are a match to TRBD1. This CDR3 has 14 residues. Trimming at V came to 5 bases and at J to 5 bases, leaving 6 bases not matched to a gene. Germline assignment: CDR1 SGHVS and CDR2 FQNEAQ.

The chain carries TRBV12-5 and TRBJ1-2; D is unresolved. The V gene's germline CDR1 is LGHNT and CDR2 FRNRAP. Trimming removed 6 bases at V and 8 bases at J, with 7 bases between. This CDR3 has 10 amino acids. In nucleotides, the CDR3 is TGTGCTAGTGGCCGAGGGGGCTACACCTTC. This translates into CASGRGGYTF.

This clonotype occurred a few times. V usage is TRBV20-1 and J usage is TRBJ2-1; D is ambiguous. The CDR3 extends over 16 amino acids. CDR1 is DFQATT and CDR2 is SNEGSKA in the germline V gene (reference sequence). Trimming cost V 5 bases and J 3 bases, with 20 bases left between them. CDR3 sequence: CSASLTGSSIYNEQFF. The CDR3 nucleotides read TGCAGTGCTTCCTTAACCGGATCATCTATCTACAATGAGCAGTTCTTC.

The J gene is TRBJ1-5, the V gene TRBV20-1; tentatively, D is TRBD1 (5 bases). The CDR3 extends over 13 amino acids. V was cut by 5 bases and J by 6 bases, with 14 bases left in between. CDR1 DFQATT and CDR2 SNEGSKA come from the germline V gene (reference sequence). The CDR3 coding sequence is TGCAGTGCTCGAGGACAAGAGGGTCAGCCCCAGCATTTT. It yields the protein CSARGQEGQPQHF.

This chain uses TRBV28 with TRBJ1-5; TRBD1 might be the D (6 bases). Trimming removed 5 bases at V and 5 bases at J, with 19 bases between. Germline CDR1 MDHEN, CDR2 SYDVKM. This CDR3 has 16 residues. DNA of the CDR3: TGTGCCAGCAGTGCCCTAGGGGGGGGGGCAGATCAGCCCCAGCATTTT. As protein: CASSALGGGADQPQHF.

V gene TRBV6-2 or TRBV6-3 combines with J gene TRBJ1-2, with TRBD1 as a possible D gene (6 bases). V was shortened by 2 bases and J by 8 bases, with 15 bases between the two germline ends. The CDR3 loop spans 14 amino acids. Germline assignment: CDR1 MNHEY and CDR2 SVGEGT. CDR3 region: CASSYTGRTPGYTF. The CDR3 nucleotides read TGTGCCAGCAGTTACACAGGGCGTACCCCCGGCTACACCTTC.

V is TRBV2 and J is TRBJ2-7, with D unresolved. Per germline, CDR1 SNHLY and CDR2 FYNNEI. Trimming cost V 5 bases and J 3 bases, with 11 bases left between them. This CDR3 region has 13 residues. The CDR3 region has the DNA TGTGCCAGCAGTCACCGCGTTTTCTACGAGCAGTACTTC. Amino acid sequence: CASSHRVFYEQYF.

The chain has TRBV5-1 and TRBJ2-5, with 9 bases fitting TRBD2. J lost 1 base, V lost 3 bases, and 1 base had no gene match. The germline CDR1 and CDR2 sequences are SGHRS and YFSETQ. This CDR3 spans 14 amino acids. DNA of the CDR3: TGCGCCAGCAGCTCGACTAGCGGCCAAGAGACCCAGTACTTC. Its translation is CASSSTSGQETQYF. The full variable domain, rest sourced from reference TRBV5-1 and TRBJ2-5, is KAGVTQTPRYLIKTRGQQVTLSCSPISGHRSVSWYQQTPGQGLQFLFEYFSETQRNKGNFPGRFSGRQFSNSRSEMNVSTLELGDSALYLCASSSTSGQETQYFGPGTRLLVL.

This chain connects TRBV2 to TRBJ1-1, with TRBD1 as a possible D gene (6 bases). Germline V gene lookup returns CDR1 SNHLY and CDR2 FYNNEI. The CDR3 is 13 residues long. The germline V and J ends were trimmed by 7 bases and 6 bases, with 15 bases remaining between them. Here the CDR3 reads CASTRTATAEAFF. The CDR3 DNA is TGTGCCAGCACCAGGACAGCAACCGCTGAAGCTTTCTTT.

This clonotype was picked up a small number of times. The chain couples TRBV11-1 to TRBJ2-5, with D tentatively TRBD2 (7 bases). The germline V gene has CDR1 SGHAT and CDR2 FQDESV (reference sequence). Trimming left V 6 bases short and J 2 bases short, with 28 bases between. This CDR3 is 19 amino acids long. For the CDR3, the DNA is TGTGCCAGCAGAGAGGGGGGGGGCCCGCCGGGACACAGACAAGAGACCCAGTACTTC. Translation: CASREGGGPPGHRQETQYF.

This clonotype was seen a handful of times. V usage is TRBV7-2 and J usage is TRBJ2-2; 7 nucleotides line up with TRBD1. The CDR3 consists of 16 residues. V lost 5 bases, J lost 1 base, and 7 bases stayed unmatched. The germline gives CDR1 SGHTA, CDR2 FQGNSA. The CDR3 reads CASSTRTGGNTGELFF. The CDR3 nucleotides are TGTGCCAGCAGCACCCGGACAGGAGGGAACACCGGGGAGCTGTTTTTT.

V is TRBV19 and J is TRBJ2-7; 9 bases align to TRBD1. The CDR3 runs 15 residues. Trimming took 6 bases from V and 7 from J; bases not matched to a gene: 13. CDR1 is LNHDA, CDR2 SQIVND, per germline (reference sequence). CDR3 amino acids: CASSQQGAAPQEQYF. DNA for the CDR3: TGTGCCAGTAGCCAACAGGGGGCCGCCCCGCAAGAGCAGTACTTC. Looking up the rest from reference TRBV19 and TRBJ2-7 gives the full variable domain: DGGITQSPKYLFRKEGQNVTLSCEQNLNHDAMYWYRQDPGQGLRLIYYSQIVNDFQKGDIAEGYSVSREKKESFPLTVTSAQKNPTAFYLCASSQQGAAPQEQYFGPGTRLTVT.

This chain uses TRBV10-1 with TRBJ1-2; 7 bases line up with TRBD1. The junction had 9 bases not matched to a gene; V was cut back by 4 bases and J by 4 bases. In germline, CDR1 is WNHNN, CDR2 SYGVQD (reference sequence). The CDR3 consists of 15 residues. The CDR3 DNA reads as TGCGCCAGCAGTGCCCCCGGACAGGTTACCTATGGCTACACCTTC. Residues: CASSAPGQVTYGYTF.

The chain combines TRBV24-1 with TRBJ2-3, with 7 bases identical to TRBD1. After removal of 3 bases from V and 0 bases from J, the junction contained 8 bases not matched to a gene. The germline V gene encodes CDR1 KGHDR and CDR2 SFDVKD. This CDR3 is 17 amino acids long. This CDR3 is CATSDPGQASSTDTQYF. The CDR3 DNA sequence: TGTGCCACCAGTGATCCCGGACAGGCCAGCAGCACAGATACGCAGTATTTT.

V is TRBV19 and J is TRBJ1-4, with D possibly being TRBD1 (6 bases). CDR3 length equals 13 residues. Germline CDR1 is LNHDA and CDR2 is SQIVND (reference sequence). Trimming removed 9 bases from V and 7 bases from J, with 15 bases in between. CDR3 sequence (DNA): TGTGCCAGCTGGGGGGGCGCGGGTGAAAAACTGTTTTTT. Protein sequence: CASWGGAGEKLFF. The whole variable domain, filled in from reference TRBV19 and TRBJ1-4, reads DGGITQSPKYLFRKEGQNVTLSCEQNLNHDAMYWYRQDPGQGLRLIYYSQIVNDFQKGDIAEGYSVSREKKESFPLTVTSAQKNPTAFYLCASWGGAGEKLFFGSGTQLSVL.

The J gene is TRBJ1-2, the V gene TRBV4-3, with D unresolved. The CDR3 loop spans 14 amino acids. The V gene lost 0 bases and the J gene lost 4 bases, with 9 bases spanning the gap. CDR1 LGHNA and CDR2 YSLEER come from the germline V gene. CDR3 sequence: CASSQDVQPYGYTF. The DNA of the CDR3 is TGCGCCAGCAGCCAAGATGTACAGCCCTATGGCTACACCTTC.

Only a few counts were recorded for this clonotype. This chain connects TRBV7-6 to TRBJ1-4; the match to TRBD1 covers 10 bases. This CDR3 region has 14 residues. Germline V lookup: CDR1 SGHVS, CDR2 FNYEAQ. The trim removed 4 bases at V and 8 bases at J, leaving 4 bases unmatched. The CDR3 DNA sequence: TGTGCCAGCAGCTACGGACAGGGGGACGAAAAACTGTTTTTT. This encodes CASSYGQGDEKLFF.

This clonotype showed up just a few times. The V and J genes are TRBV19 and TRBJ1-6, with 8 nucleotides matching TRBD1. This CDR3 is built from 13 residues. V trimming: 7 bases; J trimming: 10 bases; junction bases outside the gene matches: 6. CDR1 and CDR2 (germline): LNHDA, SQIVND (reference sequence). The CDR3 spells CASKDRVGSPLHF. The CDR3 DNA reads TGTGCCAGTAAGGACAGGGTTGGATCACCCCTCCACTTT.

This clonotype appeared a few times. The CDR3 sequence is CSARDALQDGGYTF. CDR3 nucleotide sequence: TGCAGTGCTAGAGATGCCCTACAGGATGGGGGCTACACCTTC. The V and J genes are TRBV20-1 and TRBJ1-2, with a tentative D call TRBD1 (5 bases). Trimming took off 0 bases at V and 8 bases at J, with 16 bases between the two ends. Germline assignment: CDR1 DFQATT and CDR2 SNEGSKA (reference sequence). The CDR3 has 14 residues.